These 3 T cell receptor beta chains came from one sample sequenced in a study of vaccination effects on CD4 cells after COVID-19. Viral peptide pools were used in the ViraFEST assay to expand antigen-specific CD4+ T cells, and sequencing came afterward. At the end of about ten days of culture, CD4+ T cells were isolated. The person's infection with SARS-CoV-2, confirmed by PCR, took place between March and December 2020. Their antigen targets remain unknown. Profiled with immunoSEQ multiplex PCR; TCRdb holds only in-frame clones, not every one. The data hold under 80,000 clones, with roughly 73% observed a single time. Sequencing was performed on CD4+ T cells from PBMCs cultured with HIV peptides, taken before COVID-19 vaccination. Subset: HIV-1 Nef peptide pool negative control/reference culture. These receptors all come from a human donor who had a prior SARS-CoV-2 infection.

The J gene is TRBJ1-3, the V gene TRBV7-2; a weak D match, TRBD1 (6 bases). V dropped 3 bases and J dropped 2 bases, with 14 bases sitting between them. The V gene's germline CDR1 is SGHTA and CDR2 FQGNSA. This CDR3 contains 16 residues. CDR3 DNA: TGTGCCAGCAGCTTCCAAACCGGGACACCTGGAAACACCATATATTTT. Its translation: CASSFQTGTPGNTIYF.

This chain links TRBV5-1 with TRBJ1-1; D is uncertain. The germline V gene has CDR1 SGHRS and CDR2 YFSETQ. Trimming stripped 0 bases from V and 1 base from J, with 10 bases between. The CDR3 consists of 15 residues. The CDR3 region has the DNA TGCGCCAGCAGCTTGGCGAGCCACGGGAACACTGAAGCTTTCTTT. As protein: CASSLASHGNTEAFF. Full variable domain (outside the CDR3, taken from reference TRBV5-1 and TRBJ1-1): KAGVTQTPRYLIKTRGQQVTLSCSPISGHRSVSWYQQTPGQGLQFLFEYFSETQRNKGNFPGRFSGRQFSNSRSEMNVSTLELGDSALYLCASSLASHGNTEAFFGQGTRLTVV.

The chain recombines TRBV5-1 with TRBJ2-1; D is possibly TRBD2 (5 bases). The CDR3 contains 14 residues. The germline V and J ends were trimmed by 1 base and 5 bases, with 10 bases remaining between them. The germline V gene has CDR1 SGHRS and CDR2 YFSETQ. In DNA, the CDR3 is TGCGCCAGCAGCTTGAGGTCCGGGAACAATGAGCAGTTCTTC. This gives the protein CASSLRSGNNEQFF.